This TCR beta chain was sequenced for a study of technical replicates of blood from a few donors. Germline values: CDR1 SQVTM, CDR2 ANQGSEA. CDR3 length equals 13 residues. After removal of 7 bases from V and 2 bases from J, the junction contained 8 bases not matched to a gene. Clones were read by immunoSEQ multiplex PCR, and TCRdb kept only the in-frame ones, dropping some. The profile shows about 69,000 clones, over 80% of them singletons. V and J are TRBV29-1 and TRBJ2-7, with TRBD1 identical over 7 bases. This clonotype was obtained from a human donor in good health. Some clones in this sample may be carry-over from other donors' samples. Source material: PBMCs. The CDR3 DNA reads TGCAGCGCATGGGACAGTCATACCTACGAGCAGTACTTC. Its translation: CSAWDSHTYEQYF.